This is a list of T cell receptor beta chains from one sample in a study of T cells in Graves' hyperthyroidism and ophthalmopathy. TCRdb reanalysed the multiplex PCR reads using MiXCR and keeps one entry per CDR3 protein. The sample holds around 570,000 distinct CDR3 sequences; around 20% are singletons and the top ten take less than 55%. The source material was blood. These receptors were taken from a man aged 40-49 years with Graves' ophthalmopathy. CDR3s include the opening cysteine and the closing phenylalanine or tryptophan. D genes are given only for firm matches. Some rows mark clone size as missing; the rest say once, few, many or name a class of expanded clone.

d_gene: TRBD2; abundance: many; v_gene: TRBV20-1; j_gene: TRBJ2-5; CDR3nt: TGCAGTGCTTCTTCTCGCGGACTAGCGGGGCAAGAGACCCAGTACTTC; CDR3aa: CSASSRGLAGQETQYF
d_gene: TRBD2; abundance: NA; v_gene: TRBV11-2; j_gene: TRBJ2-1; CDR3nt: TGTGCCAGCAGCTCCCTGGGGCGGGAGAACTCGTACAATGAGCAGTTCTTC; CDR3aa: CASSSLGRENSYNEQFF
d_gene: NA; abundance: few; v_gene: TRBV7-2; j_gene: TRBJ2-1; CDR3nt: TGTGCCAGCAGCGAGCCCGGGGCTATATCCTACAATGAGCAGTTCTTC; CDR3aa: CASSEPGAISYNEQFF
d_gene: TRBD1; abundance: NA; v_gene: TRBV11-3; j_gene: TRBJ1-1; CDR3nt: TGTGCCAGCAGGAAAAACCGGACAGGGGGCGTAGATACTGAAGCTTTCTTT; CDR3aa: CASRKNRTGGVDTEAFF
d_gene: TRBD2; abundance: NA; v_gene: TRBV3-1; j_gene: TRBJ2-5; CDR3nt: TGTGCCAGCACCCCTCGTGTAGGGCGGGGGGAGACCCAGTACTTC; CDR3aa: CASTPRVGRGETQYF
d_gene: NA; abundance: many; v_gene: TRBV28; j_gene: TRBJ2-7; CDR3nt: TGTGCCAGCAGTTTACTTGCCGCGGGAAGCATAACCTACGAGCAGTACTTC; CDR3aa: CASSLLAAGSITYEQYF
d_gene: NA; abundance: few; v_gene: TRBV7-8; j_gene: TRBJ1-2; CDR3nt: TGTGCCAGCAGCTTAGCAGACTCTCTTTATGGCTACACCTTC; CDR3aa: CASSLADSLYGYTF
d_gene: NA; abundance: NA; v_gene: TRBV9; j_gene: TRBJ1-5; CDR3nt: TGTGCCAGCAGTGCCGTTAGCGATAGCAATCAGCCCCAGCATTTT; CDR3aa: CASSAVSDSNQPQHF
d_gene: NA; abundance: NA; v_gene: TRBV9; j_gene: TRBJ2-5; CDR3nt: TGTGCCAGCAGCGTATGGGTGGGAGACCAAGAGACCCAGTACTTC; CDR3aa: CASSVWVGDQETQYF
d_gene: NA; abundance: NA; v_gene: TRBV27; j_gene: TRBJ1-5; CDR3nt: TGTGCCAGCAGTTTAGAGGGATTCCCAGGACAGCCCCAGCATTTT; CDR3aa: CASSLEGFPGQPQHF
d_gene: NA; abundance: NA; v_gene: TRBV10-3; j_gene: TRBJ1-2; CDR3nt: TGTGCCATCAGGGCCGATGGCTACACCTTC; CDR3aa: CAIRADGYTF
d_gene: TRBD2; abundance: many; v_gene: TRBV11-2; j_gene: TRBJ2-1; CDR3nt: TGTGCCAGCAGCTCGCTCGGGGGGGCGCGGGGTTACAATGAGCAGTTCTTC; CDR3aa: CASSSLGGARGYNEQFF
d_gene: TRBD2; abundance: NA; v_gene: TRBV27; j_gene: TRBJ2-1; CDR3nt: TGTGCCAGCAGTCTAGCGGGGGGTGGGTATGAGCAGTTCTTC; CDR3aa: CASSLAGGGYEQFF
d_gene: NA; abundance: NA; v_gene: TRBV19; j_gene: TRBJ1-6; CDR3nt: TGTGCCAGTAGGAGAGGGCCTAATTCACCCCTCCACTTT; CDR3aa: CASRRGPNSPLHF
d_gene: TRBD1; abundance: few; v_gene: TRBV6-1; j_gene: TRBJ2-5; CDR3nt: TGTGCCAGCAGAGGACAGGGGCCGGTGGGGACCCAGTACTTC; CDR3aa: CASRGQGPVGTQYF
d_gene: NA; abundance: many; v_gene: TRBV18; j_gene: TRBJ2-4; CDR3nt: TGTGCCAGCTCACCTGCTTTGGATGACATTCAGTACTTC; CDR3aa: CASSPALDDIQYF
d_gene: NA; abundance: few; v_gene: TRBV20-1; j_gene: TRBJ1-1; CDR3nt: TGCAGTGCTAGAATCCCGGGGATTCCTGAAGCTTTCTTT; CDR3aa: CSARIPGIPEAFF
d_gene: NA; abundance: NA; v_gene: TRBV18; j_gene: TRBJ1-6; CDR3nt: TGTGCCAGCTCATCGGCAGGGTTGAATTCACCCCTCCACTTT; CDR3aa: CASSSAGLNSPLHF
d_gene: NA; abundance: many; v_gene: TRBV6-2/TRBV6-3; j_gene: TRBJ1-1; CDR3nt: TGTGCCAGCAGTGGCTTTAGGGTAGAGAACACTGAAGCTTTCTTT; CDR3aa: CASSGFRVENTEAFF
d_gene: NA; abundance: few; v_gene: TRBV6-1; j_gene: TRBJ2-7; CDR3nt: TGTGCCAGCAGCTCCGGTGACACTCTCTACTACGAGCAGTACTTC; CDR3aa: CASSSGDTLYYEQYF
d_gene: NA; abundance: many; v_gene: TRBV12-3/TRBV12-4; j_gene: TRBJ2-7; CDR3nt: TGTGCCAGCAGTTCCGGACAGATCTCCTACGAGCAGTACTTC; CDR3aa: CASSSGQISYEQYF
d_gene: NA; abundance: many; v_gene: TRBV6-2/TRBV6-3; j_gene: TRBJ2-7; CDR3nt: TGTGCCAGCGGCAGTAACTACGAGCAGTACTTC; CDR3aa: CASGSNYEQYF
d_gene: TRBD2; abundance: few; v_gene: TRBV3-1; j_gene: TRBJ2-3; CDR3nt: TGTGCCAGCAGCCCAGGGACTAGCGGGAAGGATACGCAGTATTTT; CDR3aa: CASSPGTSGKDTQYF
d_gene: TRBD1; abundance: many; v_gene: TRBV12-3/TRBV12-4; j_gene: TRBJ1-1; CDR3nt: TGTGCCAGCAGGATTACAGGGGACGGAACTGAAGCTTTCTTT; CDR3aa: CASRITGDGTEAFF
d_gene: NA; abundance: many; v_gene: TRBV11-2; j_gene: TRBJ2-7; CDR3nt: TGTGCCAGCAGCTTAGGGCTAGGAGGATACGAGCAGTACTTC; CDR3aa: CASSLGLGGYEQYF
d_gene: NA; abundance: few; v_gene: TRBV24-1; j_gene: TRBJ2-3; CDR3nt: TGTGCCACCGGGGGAACTAGCACAGATACGCAGTATTTT; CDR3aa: CATGGTSTDTQYF
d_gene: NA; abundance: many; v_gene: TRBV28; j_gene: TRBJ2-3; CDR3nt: TGTGCCAGCAGTTTGGTCTGGCAGAACACAGATACGCAGTATTTT; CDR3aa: CASSLVWQNTDTQYF
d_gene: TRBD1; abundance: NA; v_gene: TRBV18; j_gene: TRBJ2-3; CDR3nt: TGTGCCAGCTCCCCAAGAGCCAGACAGGGATCGGACACAGATACGCAGTATTTT; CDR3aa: CASSPRARQGSDTDTQYF
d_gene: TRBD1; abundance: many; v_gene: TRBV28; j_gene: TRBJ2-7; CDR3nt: TGTGCCAGCAGTCCGGGACAGGGTTTTGGCGAGCAGTACTTC; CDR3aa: CASSPGQGFGEQYF
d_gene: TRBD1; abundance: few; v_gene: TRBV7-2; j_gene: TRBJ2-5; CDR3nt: TGTGCCAGCAGCCCCCTGGGACAGGGTCTTGAGACCCAGTACTTC; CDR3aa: CASSPLGQGLETQYF
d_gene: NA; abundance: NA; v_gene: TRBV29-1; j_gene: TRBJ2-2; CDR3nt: TGCAGCGTGTTGCTGGGCGGAACCGGGGAGCTGTTTTTT; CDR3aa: CSVLLGGTGELFF
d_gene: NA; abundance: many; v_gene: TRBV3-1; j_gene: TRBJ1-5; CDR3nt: TGTGCCAGCAGCCAAGGTGGAGGACGGCGCAATCAGCCCCAGCATTTT; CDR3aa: CASSQGGGRRNQPQHF
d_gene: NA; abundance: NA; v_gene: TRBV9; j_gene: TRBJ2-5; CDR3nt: TGTGCCAGCAGCGTAGCGACAAGCCAAGAGACCCAGTACTTC; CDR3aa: CASSVATSQETQYF
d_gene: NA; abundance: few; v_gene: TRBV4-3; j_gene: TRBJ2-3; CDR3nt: TGCGCCAGCAGCCAGGGTCCACCCGGGGGAGCAGATACGCAGTATTTT; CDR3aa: CASSQGPPGGADTQYF
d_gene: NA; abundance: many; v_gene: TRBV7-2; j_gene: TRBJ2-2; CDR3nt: TGTGCCAGCAGCTTCCTCAGCTACACCGGGGAGCTGTTTTTT; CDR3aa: CASSFLSYTGELFF
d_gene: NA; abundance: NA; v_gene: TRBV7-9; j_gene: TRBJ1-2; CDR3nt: TGTGCCAGCAGCTTAGACCCCAGGGATGTCTATGGCTACACCTTC; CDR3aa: CASSLDPRDVYGYTF
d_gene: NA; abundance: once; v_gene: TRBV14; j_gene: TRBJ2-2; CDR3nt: TGTGCCAGCAGTCGGACCCTATCGAACACCGGGGAGCTGTTTTTT; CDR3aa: CASSRTLSNTGELFF
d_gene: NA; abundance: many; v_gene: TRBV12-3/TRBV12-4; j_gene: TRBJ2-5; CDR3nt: TGTGCCAGCAGTTTAAACATGCAAGAGACCCAGTACTTC; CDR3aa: CASSLNMQETQYF
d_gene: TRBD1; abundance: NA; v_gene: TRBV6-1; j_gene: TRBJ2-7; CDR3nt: TGTGCCAGCAGTGAATATGCTTGGGATTCAGGACAGGGGAGGAACGAGCAGTACTTC; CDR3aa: CASSEYAWDSGQGRNEQYF
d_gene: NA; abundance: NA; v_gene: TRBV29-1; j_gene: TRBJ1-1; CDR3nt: TGCAGCGTTTCCCTAGACACGACGTCATTGACTGAAGCTTTCTTT; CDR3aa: CSVSLDTTSLTEAFF